Many counts were recorded for the clone carrying this T cell receptor (beta chain). The antigen is unknown. The CDR3 has 17 residues. The junction had 9 bases not matched to a gene; V was cut back by 2 bases and J by 5 bases. Per germline, CDR1 SEHNR and CDR2 FQNEAQ (reference sequence). The data derive from a study of CD8 T cells in ankylosing spondylitis. Broader study findings: Roughly eight highly homologous variants made up a TCR beta motif that seemed to typify ankylosing spondylitis blood. The authors reported significant enrichment of disease-linked clones in matched ankylosing spondylitis synovial fluid.

5'-RACE, quantitative and with molecular barcodes, yielded the TCR beta libraries. TCRdb independently ran MiXCR on the 5' RACE reads; one entry per CDR3 protein. The data contain 200,000 to 250,000 distinct CDR3 sequences, approximately 7.3% of them singletons. The genes are TRBV7-9 and TRBJ2-2; 9 positions agree with TRBD1. The sample was blood, either unsorted or a sorted T cell fraction (not recorded which). This sequence originates from a male donor with ankylosing spondylitis. The CDR3 DNA is TGTGCCAGCAGCTTATTGGACAGGGGAGTTGGTACCGGGGAGCTGTTTTTT. Residues: CASSLLDRGVGTGELFF.